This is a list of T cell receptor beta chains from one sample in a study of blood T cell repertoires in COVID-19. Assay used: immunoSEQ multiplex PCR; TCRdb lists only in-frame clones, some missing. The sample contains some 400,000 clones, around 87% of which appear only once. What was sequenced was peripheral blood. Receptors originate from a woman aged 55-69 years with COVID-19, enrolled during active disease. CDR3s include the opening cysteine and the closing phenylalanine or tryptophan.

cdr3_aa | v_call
CASILRRGQGNTEAFF | TRBV4-2
CASSLVQGVYNEQFF | TRBV7-8
CASRAEVPPYEQYF | TRBV6-5
CSASSNTEAFF | TRBV20-1
CASSYESIFF | TRBV13
CASSATGIGNQPQHF | TRBV5-1
CASSPQAAGGLSFF | TRBV27
CAWSDTGVEQYF | TRBV30
CASSLAGWTGGLSTDTQYF | TRBV11-3
CASKAGGLETQYF | TRBV5-4
CASSQGQVWSNQPQHF | TRBV5-8
CASSTQTGLAGHEQFF | TRBV27
CASTSTPNTEAFF | TRBV5-1
CASSQVFGSSYEQYF | TRBV4-2
CASRTGSAGELFF | TRBV10-2
CATIRPGRNTEAFF | TRBV6-6
CASSINSNYGYTF | TRBV19
CASSRDRGANQPQHF | TRBV19
CASSLRGPSTDTQYF | TRBV5-4
CASSQDRGGEKLFF | TRBV5-1
CASSDLGRTGGFDEQFF | TRBV25-1
CASSEPGTGTYEQYF | TRBV6-1
CASSITTFYPGEQYF | TRBV19
CASSTPAIVGRNYGYTF | TRBV28
CASIFRRQTNYGYTF | TRBV6-5
CASSQAPTGTVNEQFF | TRBV3-1/TRBV3-2
CASSSQGFGKLFF | TRBV12-3/TRBV12-4
CASSLVRADTGELFF | TRBV7-9
CSVLRDPTDTQYF | TRBV29-1
CASSPPKQASSGNTIYF | TRBV18
CATSEAGDLDTQYF | TRBV24-1